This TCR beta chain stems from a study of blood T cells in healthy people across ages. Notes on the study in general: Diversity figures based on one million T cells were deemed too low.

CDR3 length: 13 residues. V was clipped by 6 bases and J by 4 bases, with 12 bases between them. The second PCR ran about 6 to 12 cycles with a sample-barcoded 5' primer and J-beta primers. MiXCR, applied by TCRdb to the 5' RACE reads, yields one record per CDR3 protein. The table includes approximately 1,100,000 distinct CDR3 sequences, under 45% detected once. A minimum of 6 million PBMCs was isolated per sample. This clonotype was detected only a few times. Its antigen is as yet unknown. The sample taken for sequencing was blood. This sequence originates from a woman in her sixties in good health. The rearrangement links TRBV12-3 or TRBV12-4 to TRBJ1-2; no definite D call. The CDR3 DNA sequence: TGTGCCAGCAGCCACGACATAGGCTATGGCTACACCTTC. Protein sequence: CASSHDIGYGYTF.